The clone carrying this T cell receptor (beta chain) was counted once. Measured with immunoSEQ multiplex PCR; TCRdb has only the in-frame clones, and not every one. Of about 34,000 clones listed, about nine tenths are singletons. The data were obtained in a study of T cell changes during pregnancy in multiple sclerosis. This sequence was found in a female donor in good health, enrolled as a control in a pregnancy study. The input for sequencing was peripheral blood, taken in the second trimester of pregnancy.

The DNA of the CDR3 is TGTGCCAGCAGTTGGGAGGCTAACTATGGCTACACCTTC. Residues: CASSWEANYGYTF. The gene calls are TRBV6-6 and TRBJ1-2; D is uncertain. This CDR3 has 13 residues. The germline V and J ends were trimmed by 4 bases and 0 bases, with 6 bases remaining between them. Looked up from germline, CDR1 is MNHNY and CDR2 is SVGAGI (reference sequence).